Below, 14 T cell receptor beta chains from the same sample are listed, as sequenced in a study of siplizumab effects on memory and regulatory T cells. Assay used: immunoSEQ multiplex PCR; TCRdb lists only in-frame clones, some missing. This sample has about 120,000 clones, with approximately 92% found just once. Input material: non-Treg CD4+ T cells sorted from blood. These receptors were taken from a human donor in good health.

This sequence joins TRBV13 and TRBJ2-7; 8 bases are a match to TRBD2. In germline, CDR1 is PRHDT, CDR2 FYEKMQ (reference sequence). The length of the CDR3 is 15 residues. The J segment lost 0 bases and the V segment lost 3 bases, leaving 4 bases of the junction unmatched. The CDR3 region is CASSLRAGVSYEQYF. For the CDR3, the DNA is TGTGCCAGCAGCTTGCGAGCGGGGGTCTCCTACGAGCAGTACTTC.

The chain uses TRBV6-6 and TRBJ1-6; D not certain. The CDR3 sequence is 13 residues long. The V gene's germline CDR1 is MNHNY and CDR2 SVGAGI (reference sequence). Trimming stripped 1 base from V and 9 bases from J, with 7 bases between. CDR3 coding DNA: TGTGCCAGCAGTTACTTTAAGGGTTCACCCCTCCACTTT. It encodes CASSYFKGSPLHF.

The sample holds one count of this clone. The chain joins TRBV18 to TRBJ2-1; 9 bases are shared with TRBD2. This CDR3 region has 15 residues. CDR1 and CDR2 from the germline V gene are KGHSH and LQKENI. The junction had 8 bases not matched to a gene; V was cut back by 3 bases and J by 8 bases. The CDR3 DNA sequence: TGTGCCAGCTCACCCGGGCGGGGGGGCCTTTATGAGCAGTTCTTC. Translating gives CASSPGRGGLYEQFF.

This chain connects TRBV18 to TRBJ2-2, with TRBD1 matching over 7 bases. This CDR3 region has 15 residues. V was pared by 5 bases and J by 2 bases, with 5 bases of the junction left unmatched. Germline V gives CDR1 KGHSH, CDR2 LQKENI. The CDR3 DNA reads TGTGCCAGCTCAGCCCGGGACAGAAACACCGGGGAGCTGTTTTTT. It yields the protein CASSARDRNTGELFF.

As for this clone: The same CDR3 is also encoded by other DNA sequences in this sample. The chain links TRBV9 to TRBJ1-1; tentative D call: TRBD1 (5 bases). Germline V gene sequence: CDR1 SGDLS, CDR2 YYNGEE. CDR3 length: 13 amino acids. V lost 3 bases and J 5 bases, leaving 11 bases between the germline ends. The CDR3 protein is CASSAYGGTEAFF. The CDR3 DNA is TGTGCCAGCAGCGCGTACGGGGGGACTGAAGCTTTCTTT.

V and J are TRBV9 and TRBJ1-5; D is undetermined. The length of the CDR3 is 13 residues. Deletions cut 0 bases from V and 2 bases from J, with 3 bases between. CDR1 and CDR2 (germline): SGDLS, YYNGEE. CDR3: CASSVDGNQPQHF. The CDR3 bases are TGTGCCAGCAGCGTAGACGGCAATCAGCCCCAGCATTTT.

The chain has TRBV5-4 and TRBJ2-7; TRBD1 aligns across 9 bases. The germline V gene encodes CDR1 SGHNT and CDR2 YYREEE (reference sequence). The length of the CDR3 is 15 residues. J was trimmed by 2 bases and V by 4 bases; bases with no gene match: 7. The CDR3 DNA follows: TGTGCCAGCAGCGGGAATACAGGGGGCGCCTACGAGCAGTACTTC. This encodes CASSGNTGGAYEQYF.

The chain combines TRBV7-9 with TRBJ2-5, with 8 nucleotides matching TRBD2. This CDR3 is built from 16 residues. V dropped 2 bases and J dropped 4; count of bases not matched to a gene: 9. Germline V gene sequence: CDR1 SEHNR, CDR2 FQNEAQ (reference sequence). CDR3 sequence reads: CASSLLLAAPPETQYF. CDR3 coding DNA: TGTGCCAGCAGCTTATTACTAGCGGCCCCCCCAGAGACCCAGTACTTC.

The chain employs TRBV29-1 and TRBJ2-2; 11 bases line up with TRBD1. J was trimmed by 6 bases and V by 6 bases; bases with no gene match: 12. This CDR3 region has 16 residues. Germline lookup yields CDR1 SQVTM and CDR2 ANQGSEA. This chain's CDR3 is CSVDAGQGAFAGELFF. DNA for the CDR3: TGCAGCGTAGACGCAGGACAGGGGGCGTTCGCCGGGGAGCTGTTTTTT.

V usage is TRBV6-5 and J usage is TRBJ1-2, with D possibly matching TRBD1 (5 bases). This CDR3 is built from 14 residues. Germline-derived CDR1 and CDR2 are MNHEY and SVGAGI. The V gene lost 4 bases and the J gene lost 3 bases, with 12 bases spanning the gap. The CDR3 coding sequence is TGTGCCAGCAGTTCAGGCGGAGGGGACTATGGCTACACCTTC. This codes for CASSSGGGDYGYTF.

V and J are TRBV2 and TRBJ1-5; D is unclear. The CDR3 is 15 amino acids. CDR1 SNHLY and CDR2 FYNNEI come from the germline V gene. The V gene lost 2 bases and the J gene lost 1 base, with 9 bases spanning the gap. CDR3 protein: CASSERGLSNQPQHF. CDR3 DNA sequence: TGTGCCAGCAGTGAACGTGGTTTAAGCAATCAGCCCCAGCATTTT.

In nucleotides, the CDR3 is TGCAGCGACATTAAGTTGAACACTGAAGCTTTCTTT. Protein product: CSDIKLNTEAFF. The V call is TRBV29-1, the J call TRBJ1-1, with no clear D. Deletions cut 7 bases from V and 0 bases from J, with 9 bases between. Germline CDR1 is SQVTM and CDR2 is ANQGSEA. This CDR3 is 12 amino acids long.

This clone was detected a few times. The chain links TRBV4-3 to TRBJ1-1; no clear D gene. This CDR3 is built from 15 residues. Germline V CDR1 and CDR2: LGHNA, YSLEER. The V end was cut by 2 bases, the J end by 1 base, with 11 bases between. This CDR3 is CASSQYHRQNTEAFF. CDR3 sequence (DNA): TGCGCCAGCAGCCAATATCATCGTCAGAACACTGAAGCTTTCTTT.

This sequence joins TRBV9 and TRBJ2-7; TRBD1 matches at 7 bases. There are 14 residues in the CDR3. CDR1 is SGDLS and CDR2 is YYNGEE in the germline V gene. V shed 4 bases, J shed 1 base, and the junction held 5 bases outside the gene matches. In DNA form, the CDR3 reads TGTGCCAGCAGCCCACGACAGGGATCCTACGAGCAGTACTTC. Protein sequence: CASSPRQGSYEQYF.